These 20 T cell receptor beta chains originate from one sample sequenced in a study of blood T cell repertoires in COVID-19. Sequencing used immunoSEQ multiplex PCR; TCRdb keeps in-frame clones, though not all of them. Among around 80,000 clones, under 85% were seen once, and the ten largest hold around 27%. The specimen sequenced was peripheral blood. The source is a woman of 80 years or more with acute or convalescent COVID-19.

The CDR3 region is CASSSLAVSTDTQYF. CDR3 bases: TGTGCCAGCAGCTCCTTAGCGGTTAGCACAGATACGCAGTATTTT. The genes are TRBV5-5 and TRBJ2-3, with a possible D match to TRBD2 (6 bases). The CDR3 has 15 amino acids. Looked up from germline, CDR1 is SGHKS and CDR2 is YYEKEE (reference sequence). Trimming cost V 3 bases and J 0 bases, with 11 bases left between them.

The chain is built from TRBV6-5 and TRBJ2-3; perhaps TRBD1 as D (5 bases). V shed 11 bases and J shed 4 bases, with 16 bases lying between them. Per the germline V gene, CDR1 is MNHEY and CDR2 is SVGAGI. The length of the CDR3 is 13 residues. The DNA of the CDR3 is TGTGCCTCCTCAGGGCCTGGGGCAGATACGCAGTATTTT. Its protein product is CASSGPGADTQYF.

The chain carries TRBV7-9 and TRBJ1-4; D call uncertain. Germline V gene lookup returns CDR1 SEHNR and CDR2 FQNEAQ (reference sequence). V was trimmed by 1 base and J by 1 base, leaving 10 bases between them. CDR3 length: 16 amino acids. The CDR3 nucleotides are TGTGCCAGCAGCTTAGTAGGAGAGGTAACTAATGAAAAACTGTTTTTT. Its protein is CASSLVGEVTNEKLFF.

V gene TRBV7-9 combines with J gene TRBJ2-6; no definite D call. In germline, CDR1 is SEHNR, CDR2 FQNEAQ (reference sequence). Trimming stripped 3 bases from V and 1 base from J, with 10 bases between. This CDR3 has 16 residues. This chain's CDR3 is CASSFIYGSGANVLTF. CDR3 in DNA: TGTGCCAGCAGCTTTATCTACGGGTCTGGGGCCAACGTCCTGACTTTC.

The J gene is TRBJ2-1, the V gene TRBV23-1; the D gene is possibly TRBD1 (6 bases). TRBV23-1 is an open reading frame, and its role is uncertain. V lost 4 bases, J lost 0 bases, and 7 bases lay in between. There are 14 residues in the CDR3. CDR3 in amino acids: CASSPGDSYNEQFF. DNA of the CDR3: TGCGCCAGCAGTCCAGGGGACTCCTACAATGAGCAGTTCTTC.

The chain links TRBV24-1 to TRBJ2-5; no clear D. CDR1 is KGHDR and CDR2 is SFDVKD in the germline V gene. CDR3 size: 14 residues. V was pared by 4 bases and J by 5 bases, with 13 bases between. This CDR3 is CATSDPYNPETQYF. DNA of the CDR3: TGTGCCACCAGTGACCCTTACAATCCGGAGACCCAGTACTTC.

The rearrangement links TRBV24-1 to TRBJ2-3; tentatively, D is TRBD1 (6 bases). This CDR3 has 12 amino acids. Looked up from germline, CDR1 is KGHDR and CDR2 is SFDVKD. V lost 6 bases and J 6 bases, leaving 9 bases between the germline ends. The CDR3 bases are TGTGCCACCAGTACAGGGTGGGATACGCAGTATTTT. This gives the protein CATSTGWDTQYF.

The genes are TRBV19 and TRBJ2-7, with D possibly matching TRBD2 (5 bases). The CDR3 is made up of 14 amino acids. Trimming shortened V by 0 bases and J by 1 base, and 7 bases separated the two germline ends. The V gene's germline CDR1 is LNHDA and CDR2 SQIVND (reference sequence). The CDR3 region has the DNA TGTGCCAGTAGTATAGAGAGGGATTCCTACGAGCAGTACTTC. It specifies CASSIERDSYEQYF.

The rearrangement uses TRBV7-8 and TRBJ2-3; tentatively, D is TRBD2 (5 bases). From germline, CDR1 is SGHVS and CDR2 FQNEAQ. Trimming took off 5 bases at V and 2 bases at J, with 11 bases between the two ends. The CDR3 length is 14 residues. CDR3 amino acids: CASSPPGSTDTQYF. CDR3 bases: TGTGCCAGCAGCCCCCCGGGGTCCACAGATACGCAGTATTTT.

The chain recombines TRBV27 with TRBJ2-2; 8 positions match TRBD1. With V trimmed by 4 bases and J by 6 bases, 10 bases remained unmatched. Germline V gene sequence: CDR1 MNHEY, CDR2 SMNVEV (reference sequence). The CDR3 runs to 16 residues. In DNA, the CDR3 is TGTGCCAGCAGTTCCCCCCGGGACAGGAGGGCCGGGGAGCTGTTTTTT. It encodes CASSSPRDRRAGELFF.

V is TRBV6-2 or TRBV6-3 and J is TRBJ2-7, with TRBD2 matching over 7 bases. The germline CDR1 and CDR2 sequences are MNHEY and SVGEGT. Trimming at V came to 4 bases and at J to 3 bases, leaving 12 bases not matched to a gene. This CDR3 comprises 16 residues. In nucleotides, the CDR3 is TGTGCCAGCAGTTCGGAAGCGGGACGGGCGCTCTACGAGCAGTACTTC. Its protein is CASSSEAGRALYEQYF.

In its sample, this clone was seen once. The chain recombines TRBV11-2 with TRBJ1-5; D is unclear. The length of the CDR3 is 15 residues. The ends were cut back, 0 bases at V and 1 base at J, with 7 bases in the middle. Per the germline V gene, CDR1 is SGHAT and CDR2 is FQNNGV. The CDR3 loop reads CASSLEAQSNQPQHF. CDR3 DNA: TGTGCCAGCAGCTTAGAAGCCCAAAGCAATCAGCCCCAGCATTTT. Supplemented by reference TRBV11-2 and TRBJ1-5, the full variable domain reads EAGVAQSPRYKIIEKRQSVAFWCNPISGHATLYWYQQILGQGPKLLIQFQNNGVVDDSQLPKDRFSAERLKGVDSTLKIQPAKLEDSAVYLCASSLEAQSNQPQHFGDGTRLSIL.

This chain connects TRBV9 to TRBJ2-5, with a possible D match to TRBD1 (7 bases). CDR3 length: 16 amino acids. From germline, CDR1 is SGDLS and CDR2 YYNGEE. Trimming pared 0 bases from V and 0 bases from J, leaving 12 bases between. The CDR3 DNA is TGTGCCAGCAGCGTAGGTCCCAGGGGGGACCAAGAGACCCAGTACTTC. It specifies CASSVGPRGDQETQYF.

In this sample, this clone turned up once. V usage is TRBV12-3 or TRBV12-4 and J usage is TRBJ2-5, with 7 bases lining up with TRBD1. This CDR3 spans 13 amino acids. Losses at the gene ends were 6 bases for V and 5 bases for J; bases not matched to a gene: 6. CDR3 loop: CASRPQGVETQYF. DNA of the CDR3: TGTGCCAGCAGGCCGCAGGGGGTGGAGACCCAGTACTTC.

This clone occurred a few times. The V and J genes are TRBV7-2 and TRBJ2-1; weak D call: TRBD2 (6 bases). Trimming left V 1 base short and J 5 bases short, with 9 bases between. The germline V gene has CDR1 SGHTA and CDR2 FQGNSA. The CDR3 runs to 14 residues. CDR3 sequence (DNA): TGTGCCAGCAGCTTAGGTCGACTAGACAATGAGCAGTTCTTC. Translation gives CASSLGRLDNEQFF. The full variable domain, in which reference TRBV7-2 and TRBJ2-1 provide the parts outside the CDR3, is GAGVSQSPSNKVTEKGKDVELRCDPISGHTALYWYRQSLGQGLEFLIYFQGNSAPDKSGLPSDRFSAERTGGSVSTLTIQRTQQEDSAVYLCASSLGRLDNEQFFGPGTRLTVL.

This clone was counted a single time. The CDR3 region is CASIKGGWETQYF. CDR3 bases: TGTGCCAGCATCAAAGGGGGTTGGGAGACCCAGTACTTC. The chain joins TRBV6-5 to TRBJ2-5; a possible D gene is TRBD1 (6 bases). Trimming pared 7 bases from V and 5 bases from J, leaving 14 bases between. The CDR3 runs 13 residues. The germline V gene encodes CDR1 MNHEY and CDR2 SVGAGI.

This chain connects TRBV15 to TRBJ2-1; 12 bases align to TRBD2. The J segment lost 4 bases and the V segment lost 4 bases, leaving 5 bases of the junction unmatched. Germline V gene lookup returns CDR1 LNHNV and CDR2 YYDKDF (reference sequence). This CDR3 is 16 amino acids long. CDR3 loop: CATSTASGRVYNEQFF. CDR3 nucleotide sequence: TGTGCCACCAGCACCGCTAGCGGGAGGGTTTACAATGAGCAGTTCTTC.

This clone appeared a few times. CDR3 sequence reads: CASSTGTGAGTQYF. The CDR3 DNA is TGCGCCAGCAGCACCGGGACAGGGGCTGGGACCCAGTACTTC. The genes are TRBV10-1 and TRBJ2-5; 10 nucleotides align to TRBD1. This CDR3 has 14 amino acids. The germline V gene encodes CDR1 WNHNN and CDR2 SYGVQD (reference sequence). V lost 6 bases, J lost 7 bases, and 8 bases stayed unmatched.

The chain uses TRBV18 and TRBJ2-7; D may be TRBD2 (5 bases). V shed 4 bases and J shed 5 bases, with 15 bases lying between them. This CDR3 is built from 14 residues. The V gene's germline CDR1 is KGHSH and CDR2 LQKENI. CDR3 nucleotide sequence: TGTGCCAGCTCACTTACAGCGAGAGGGAACGAGCAGTACTTC. Residues: CASSLTARGNEQYF.

CDR3 amino acids: CASSPLAPGVAGTYEQYF. In nucleotides, the CDR3 is TGTGCCAGCTCACCCCTCGCCCCAGGGGTAGCGGGGACCTACGAGCAGTACTTC. The gene calls are TRBV18 and TRBJ2-7; 8 bases agree with TRBD2. The CDR3 loop spans 18 amino acids. The V gene's germline CDR1 is KGHSH and CDR2 LQKENI. Germline trimming cut 3 bases from V and 2 bases from J; bases unmatched to any gene: 15.